The present T cell receptor beta chain was sequenced within a study of blood T cell repertoires in COVID-19. Study in general: Acute and convalescent COVID-19 samples came from the United States, Italy and Spain. In each case, the material was cDNA or gDNA derived from T cells, B-cell-depleted T cells, or PBMCs.

Original analysis: Scientists estimated how many nucleated cells there were by amplifying reference gene primers. The method was immunoSEQ multiplex PCR; TCRdb's version includes in-frame clones alone and lacks a portion of them. For V, J and clone size, that table is used; D and trimming come from the DNA. Of 300,000 to 450,000 clones detected, around 85% appear once; the ten largest clones hold 3.6%. Input material: peripheral blood. This clonotype originated in a woman younger than 30 with acute or convalescent COVID-19.

In nucleotides, the CDR3 is TGTGCCATCGGGGCGGACGCCTACAATGAGCAGTTCTTC. Its translation: CAIGADAYNEQFF. The chain joins TRBV10-3 to TRBJ2-1, with D perhaps TRBD1 (5 bases). Germline CDR1 reads ENHRY; CDR2 reads SYGVKD. The V end lost 8 bases, the J end lost 2 bases, and 10 bases lay between the germline ends. The CDR3 extends over 13 amino acids.